These 2 T cell receptor beta chains were sequenced from one sample in a study of Ad26.COV2.S vaccination and SARS-CoV-2 variants. Treatment denoted: around 19 received Ad26.COV2.S at low or high dose, single or two shots; roughly 5 received placebo; per-sample allocation not given. The samples were gathered on day 63 after the first injection of vaccine or placebo. This table comes from immunoSEQ multiplex PCR, and its TCRdb copy is limited to in-frame clones, with some not included. The repertoire includes about 390,000 clones, 75% to 90% of them detected once, and about 3.6% sits in the top ten. Specimen: peripheral blood, collected in a trial of Ad26.COV2.S vaccine versus placebo. The receptors originated from a person between 18 and 60 years old who received the Ad26.COV2.S COVID-19 vaccine or a placebo.

V usage is TRBV11-2 and J usage is TRBJ2-5; 14 positions match TRBD2. This CDR3 has 16 residues. Germline assignment: CDR1 SGHAT and CDR2 FQNNGV. With V trimmed by 4 bases and J by 2 bases, 3 bases remained unmatched. CDR3 DNA sequence: TGTGCCAGCAGCTCAGGGACTAGCGGGGGTCAAGAGACCCAGTACTTC. Protein product: CASSSGTSGGQETQYF.

The chain uses TRBV3-1 (or the pseudogene TRBV3-2) and TRBJ1-2, with D perhaps matching TRBD1 (5 bases). The length of the CDR3 is 14 residues. V shed 1 base and J shed 6 bases, with 12 bases lying between them. Germline V gene lookup returns CDR1 LGHDT and CDR2 YNNKEL (reference sequence). CDR3: CASSQGRGADGYTF. The CDR3, as DNA: TGTGCCAGCAGCCAAGGGCGGGGCGCGGATGGCTACACCTTC.